This T cell receptor beta chain was observed in a study of PD-L1 blockade in urothelial cancer. Study details: Male sex and bladder-origin urothelial cancer were recorded for about 90% of the roughly 29 patients. Blood samples contained a median 141,255 T cells. Study-wide results and caveats: Below-median pretreatment blood TCR clonality was associated with improved progression-free and overall survival.

Notes on this clone: Its antigen is unknown.

Spike-ins of synthetic TCR analog templates went into each PCR. Here immunoSEQ multiplex PCR was the method, and the copy in TCRdb shows in-frame clones only, minus some. The data hold approximately 38,000 clones, with roughly 90% observed a single time. CDR3 length equals 15 residues. The V end was cut by 0 bases, the J end by 5 bases, with 13 bases between. Per the germline V gene, CDR1 is LGHNA and CDR2 is YNFKEQ. The sequence was obtained from a man between 60 and 75 years old with urothelial cancer. Sequences were derived from PBMCs, sampled around atezolizumab (anti-PD-L1) treatment. The chain employs TRBV4-2 and TRBJ2-5; D uncertain. The CDR3 DNA is TGTGCCAGCAGCCAAGATGAAGCGTCCTGGGAGACCCAGTACTTC. Protein product: CASSQDEASWETQYF.